The clone carrying this TCR beta chain has more than one count but fewer than ten. Its matching antigen is unknown. The sample holds other DNA sequences that translate to the same CDR3. This record belongs to a study of long-term antiretroviral therapy in people with HIV. Study observations and caveats: Clones that had undergone expansion before ART prevailed in the repertoire throughout all time points.

The CDR3 sequence is 13 residues long. The germline V gene encodes CDR1 LGHNA and CDR2 YSLEER. The V gene lost 0 bases and the J gene lost 5 bases, with 7 bases spanning the gap. Run at survey level, the immunoSEQ assay was version v3.0. Data came from immunoSEQ multiplex PCR; TCRdb stores just in-frame clones and leaves some out. The table lists 36,000 or so clones, roughly 87% of them singletons. The sequence was collected from a man aged 18 to 29 with HIV. The source material was unsorted PBMCs, sampled 0.6 years after starting antiretroviral therapy. V usage is TRBV4-3 and J usage is TRBJ2-5; no clear D gene. The CDR3: CASSQDRVETQYF. DNA of the CDR3: TGCGCCAGCAGCCAAGACCGGGTGGAGACCCAGTACTTC.